This T cell receptor beta chain was obtained from a study of regulatory dendritic cells for organ transplantation. Whole-study context: Day 6 dendritic cell cultures were stimulated with LPS.

Note on this clone: Its target is unknown.

Study-level findings and limits: Of resting T cell subsets, memory CD8+ had the most alloreactive clonotypes. Naive T cells showed high diversity, memory cells less, memory CD8+ least.

Germline CDR1 is MDHEN and CDR2 is SYDVKM. V trimming: 10 bases; J trimming: 4 bases; junction bases outside the gene matches: 13. CDR3 size: 15 residues. Sorted T cells were CFSE-labeled and cultured less than 6 days with allogeneic regulatory or mature dendritic cells at 1:10. Sequencing was performed with immunoSEQ multiplex PCR; in TCRdb, only in-frame clones are kept and a portion is missing. The sample has 10,000 to 15,000 clones; about 90% are singletons. Sequenced input: naive CD8+ T cells from blood cultured with regulatory dendritic cells. As to subset: CD45RA+ naive T cells. The genes are TRBV28 and TRBJ1-5; 7 bases agree with TRBD1. The TCR originated in a human donor in good health. CDR3 nucleotides: TGTGCCACCTCAACGGCGGGGGGACAGAATCAGCCCCAGCATTTT. Protein product: CATSTAGGQNQPQHF.